A selection of T cell receptor beta chains follows, all from one sample in a study of Ad26.COV2.S vaccination and SARS-CoV-2 variants. Using immunoSEQ multiplex PCR, the repertoire was profiled, and TCRdb retains in-frame clones only, with some absent. The table lists about 350,000 clones, around 84% of them singletons, with around 3% in the top ten. The sequenced sample was peripheral blood, obtained in a trial of Ad26.COV2.S vaccine versus placebo. These receptors came from a person aged 18-60 years who received the Ad26.COV2.S COVID-19 vaccine or a placebo. The CDR3 runs from the conserved cysteine through the conserved F or W. Each record gives: J gene, D gene, clone size, V gene, CDR3 protein, CDR3 DNA. A D gene is named only where the DNA matches it firmly. The listing skips clone size in some rows; elsewhere it reads once, few, many or a size class.

J: TRBJ1-1; D: NA; size: NA; V: TRBV6-5; CDR3: CASSPRMNTEAFF; DNA: TGTGCCAGCAGTCCTCGTATGAACACTGAAGCTTTCTTT
J: TRBJ2-3; D: NA; size: NA; V: TRBV18; CDR3: CASSLTSASTDTQYF; DNA: TGTGCCAGCTCACTCACCAGCGCTAGCACAGATACGCAGTATTTT
J: TRBJ2-3; D: NA; size: NA; V: TRBV19; CDR3: CASRQGSYDTQYF; DNA: TGTGCCAGTCGGCAGGGCTCTTATGATACGCAGTATTTT
J: TRBJ2-2; D: NA; size: NA; V: TRBV2; CDR3: CASSGVRGNTGELFF; DNA: TGTGCCAGCAGTGGAGTCAGGGGGAACACCGGGGAGCTGTTTTTT
J: TRBJ1-1; D: NA; size: NA; V: TRBV27; CDR3: CASHPGAGYPTDTEAFF; DNA: TGTGCCAGCCACCCAGGGGCGGGGTATCCCACGGACACTGAAGCTTTCTTT
J: TRBJ2-7; D: TRBD2; size: NA; V: TRBV27; CDR3: CASSSWTSGGDEQYF; DNA: TGTGCCAGCAGCTCTTGGACTAGCGGGGGAGACGAGCAGTACTTC
J: TRBJ2-2; D: TRBD2; size: NA; V: TRBV19; CDR3: CASSIDGSGGAHTGELFF; DNA: TGTGCCAGTAGTATAGATGGTAGCGGGGGGGCACACACCGGGGAGCTGTTTTTT
J: TRBJ1-2; D: TRBD1; size: NA; V: TRBV18; CDR3: CASSPPGQSGGYTF; DNA: TGTGCCAGCTCACCGCCGGGACAGTCTGGGGGCTACACCTTC
J: TRBJ2-7; D: NA; size: NA; V: TRBV2; CDR3: CASGIQGWHEQYF; DNA: TGTGCCAGCGGAATACAGGGTTGGCACGAGCAGTACTTC
J: TRBJ1-4; D: TRBD1; size: NA; V: TRBV18; CDR3: CASSQQGSREKLFF; DNA: TGTGCCAGCTCACAACAGGGGTCACGGGAAAAACTGTTTTTT
J: TRBJ2-1; D: TRBD2; size: NA; V: TRBV7-2; CDR3: CASSWGTSGNNEQFF; DNA: TGTGCCAGTTCGTGGGGGACTAGCGGTAACAATGAGCAGTTCTTC
J: TRBJ1-2; D: NA; size: NA; V: TRBV9; CDR3: CASSTGRPNYGYTF; DNA: TGTGCCAGCAGTACAGGGAGACCTAACTATGGCTACACCTTC
J: TRBJ2-2; D: TRBD1; size: NA; V: TRBV30; CDR3: CAGIGQVNTGELFF; DNA: TGTGCCGGGATTGGACAGGTGAACACCGGGGAGCTGTTTTTT
J: TRBJ2-5; D: NA; size: NA; V: TRBV21-1; CDR3: CASSKASGRYQETQYF; DNA: TGTGCCAGCAGCAAAGCCAGCGGAAGATATCAAGAGACCCAGTACTTC
J: TRBJ1-1; D: NA; size: NA; V: TRBV5-1; CDR3: CASSWGIGNTEAFF; DNA: TGCGCCAGCAGCTGGGGGATTGGGAACACTGAAGCTTTCTTT
J: TRBJ2-7; D: TRBD1; size: once; V: TRBV25-1; CDR3: CASSGQGYEQYF; DNA: TGTGCCAGCAGTGGACAGGGCTACGAGCAGTACTTC
J: TRBJ2-2; D: NA; size: NA; V: TRBV9; CDR3: CASSEDPFGVAGTGELFF; DNA: TGTGCCAGCAGCGAGGACCCCTTTGGGGTCGCTGGGACCGGGGAGCTGTTTTTT
J: TRBJ1-5; D: NA; size: NA; V: TRBV12-2; CDR3: CASRLVGVGTGDNQPQHF; DNA: NA
J: TRBJ2-7; D: NA; size: NA; V: TRBV21-1; CDR3: CASRNASGGSSYEQYF; DNA: TGTGCCAGCCGGAATGCTAGCGGGGGTAGCTCCTACGAGCAGTACTTC
J: TRBJ2-7; D: NA; size: NA; V: TRBV5-1; CDR3: CASSLEPGFSYEQYF; DNA: TGCGCCAGCAGCTTGGAACCAGGCTTCTCCTACGAGCAGTACTTC
J: TRBJ2-7; D: TRBD1; size: NA; V: TRBV7-9; CDR3: CASRTGLREQYF; DNA: TGTGCCAGCCGGACAGGGCTCCGCGAGCAGTACTTC
J: TRBJ1-1; D: TRBD1; size: few; V: TRBV19; CDR3: CASSTQGQGAREAFF; DNA: TGTGCCAGTAGTACCCAGGGACAGGGGGCTAGGGAAGCTTTCTTT
J: TRBJ1-2; D: NA; size: once; V: TRBV6-5; CDR3: CASISLWDNYGYTF; DNA: TGTGCCAGCATTTCCCTGTGGGATAACTATGGCTACACCTTC
J: TRBJ2-7; D: TRBD1; size: NA; V: TRBV27; CDR3: CASSLQGASSYEQYF; DNA: TGTGCCAGCAGCTTACAGGGGGCGAGCTCCTACGAGCAGTACTTC
J: TRBJ2-3; D: NA; size: NA; V: TRBV27; CDR3: CASSQPTLAPTDTQYF; DNA: TGTGCCAGCAGCCAACCGACGCTAGCGCCAACAGATACGCAGTATTTT
J: TRBJ2-5; D: NA; size: NA; V: TRBV2; CDR3: CASTTWTSGETQYF; DNA: TGTGCCAGCACCACGTGGACATCGGGAGAGACCCAGTACTTC
J: TRBJ2-7; D: NA; size: NA; V: TRBV7-8; CDR3: CASSFAGLYEQYF; DNA: TGTGCCAGCAGCTTTGCGGGGCTCTACGAGCAGTACTTC
J: TRBJ2-7; D: TRBD2; size: NA; V: TRBV7-9; CDR3: CASSTGLAAYEQYF; DNA: TGTGCCAGCAGCACGGGACTAGCGGCCTACGAGCAGTACTTC
J: TRBJ2-6; D: NA; size: NA; V: TRBV30; CDR3: CGWGTGANVLTF; DNA: TGTGGCTGGGGGACTGGGGCCAACGTCCTGACTTTC
J: TRBJ2-5; D: NA; size: NA; V: TRBV5-1; CDR3: CASSLRAGAGETQYF; DNA: TGCGCCAGCAGCTTGCGGGCAGGGGCAGGGGAGACCCAGTACTTC
J: TRBJ2-7; D: NA; size: NA; V: TRBV2; CDR3: CASSEFIGRGYEQYF; DNA: TGTGCCAGCAGTGAGTTTATTGGCAGGGGCTACGAGCAGTACTTC
J: TRBJ1-3; D: NA; size: NA; V: TRBV30; CDR3: CAWSVHGNSGNTIYF; DNA: TGTGCCTGGAGTGTACATGGTAACTCTGGAAACACCATATATTTT
J: TRBJ2-1; D: TRBD2; size: NA; V: TRBV6-5; CDR3: CATGGVSSVDNEQFF; DNA: TGTGCCACGGGGGGAGTGAGCTCCGTAGACAATGAGCAGTTCTTC
J: TRBJ2-7; D: TRBD1; size: NA; V: TRBV4-3; CDR3: CASSQDYRGREQYF; DNA: TGCGCCAGCAGCCAGGACTACAGGGGGCGCGAGCAGTACTTC
J: TRBJ1-1; D: TRBD1; size: NA; V: TRBV9; CDR3: CASSVTGTDTEAFF; DNA: TGTGCCAGCAGCGTAACCGGGACAGACACTGAAGCTTTCTTT
J: TRBJ2-1; D: TRBD2; size: NA; V: TRBV7-9; CDR3: CASSPVGGIYNEQFF; DNA: TGTGCCAGCAGCCCGGTGGGGGGGATCTACAATGAGCAGTTCTTC
J: TRBJ2-7; D: NA; size: NA; V: TRBV7-8; CDR3: CASSFDGTTYYEQYF; DNA: TGTGCCAGCAGCTTCGACGGGACAACCTACTACGAGCAGTACTTC
J: TRBJ2-7; D: NA; size: NA; V: TRBV7-9; CDR3: CASSPHSGLPGGHEQYF; DNA: TGTGCCAGCAGCCCCCATTCGGGCCTTCCCGGAGGTCACGAGCAGTACTTC
J: TRBJ2-7; D: TRBD1; size: once; V: TRBV13; CDR3: CASSLGGTGSYEQYF; DNA: TGTGCCAGCAGCTTAGGCGGGACAGGGTCATACGAGCAGTACTTC
J: TRBJ2-7; D: TRBD2; size: NA; V: TRBV13; CDR3: CASGGTSDNEQYF; DNA: TGTGCCAGCGGCGGGACTAGCGATAACGAGCAGTACTTC
J: TRBJ2-3; D: NA; size: NA; V: TRBV9; CDR3: CASSAAVDTQYF; DNA: TGTGCCAGCAGCGCCGCCGTTGATACGCAGTATTTT
J: TRBJ2-7; D: NA; size: once; V: TRBV4-1; CDR3: CASSQAGGTGWRQYF; DNA: TGCGCCAGCAGCCAAGCGGGAGGGACAGGGTGGAGGCAGTACTTC
J: TRBJ1-6; D: NA; size: NA; V: TRBV10-2; CDR3: CASSGYRESPLHF; DNA: TGCGCCAGCAGTGGATACAGGGAATCACCCCTCCACTTT
J: TRBJ2-7; D: TRBD1; size: NA; V: TRBV28; CDR3: CASSFPGTASYEQYF; DNA: TGTGCCAGCAGTTTCCCCGGGACAGCCTCCTACGAGCAGTACTTC
J: TRBJ1-2; D: NA; size: NA; V: TRBV30; CDR3: CAWSGTSNYGYTF; DNA: TGTGCCTGGAGTGGGACATCGAACTATGGCTACACCTTC
J: TRBJ2-5; D: TRBD2; size: NA; V: TRBV10-1; CDR3: CASSTGTSLIETQYF; DNA: TGCGCCAGCAGTACCGGGACTAGCTTAATAGAGACCCAGTACTTC
J: TRBJ1-2; D: NA; size: NA; V: TRBV4-1; CDR3: CASSQVLGGYTF; DNA: TGCGCCAGCAGCCAAGTCCTAGGTGGCTACACCTTC
J: TRBJ2-5; D: NA; size: NA; V: TRBV27; CDR3: CASRRTPRAGRETQYF; DNA: TGTGCCAGCAGACGCACCCCCAGGGCAGGACGAGAGACCCAGTACTTC